This TCR beta chain was sequenced for a study of cytomegalovirus exposure and HLA in healthy donors. CDR3 size: 19 residues. Trimming at V came to 0 bases and at J to 2 bases, leaving 13 bases not matched to a gene. Germline V CDR1 and CDR2: SGHDT, YYEEEE. Repertoires were generated with immunoSEQ multiplex PCR, while TCRdb's copy carries only in-frame clones and drops some. Of about 120,000 clones listed, around nine tenths are singletons. V and J are TRBV5-6 and TRBJ2-3; TRBD2 matches 9 bases. The clonotype comes from a woman under 30 in good health and CMV-seropositive. The sequenced sample consisted of PBMCs. CDR3 bases: TGTGCCAGCAGCTTGGACGGTTTCGGCGGGAGGGATATCACAGATACGCAGTATTTT. It codes for CASSLDGFGGRDITDTQYF.